There are many counts of the clone carrying this TCR beta chain. The germline V gene encodes CDR1 MNHEY and CDR2 SVGEGT. The CDR3 covers 13 residues. Trimming shortened V by 6 bases and J by 2 bases, and 10 bases separated the two germline ends. One entry per CDR3 protein, called by TCRdb with MiXCR from the RACE reads. The sample contains 85,000 to 95,000 distinct CDR3 sequences, approximately 10% of which appear only once. This sample is drawn from a study of human T cells and chemical hapten exposure. Study background: DPC (0.01%) was patch tested on the upper back and read at 6 days.

Specified time point: patch test 2, 6 weeks after DPC sensitization. The treatment: therapeutic diphenylcyclopropenone sensitization with weekly scalp DPC. Blood draws preceded each patch test application. This chain joins TRBV6-2 or TRBV6-3 and TRBJ1-2; D is undetermined. The source is a man aged 40-49 years with alopecia areata. Some clones in this sample may be carry-over from other donors' samples. Material: whole blood, obtained in connection with sensitization to the hapten diphenylcyclopropenone (DPC). The CDR3 sequence is CASSPDGNYGYTF. As DNA, the CDR3 is TGTGCCAGCAGCCCGGACGGCAACTATGGCTACACCTTC.